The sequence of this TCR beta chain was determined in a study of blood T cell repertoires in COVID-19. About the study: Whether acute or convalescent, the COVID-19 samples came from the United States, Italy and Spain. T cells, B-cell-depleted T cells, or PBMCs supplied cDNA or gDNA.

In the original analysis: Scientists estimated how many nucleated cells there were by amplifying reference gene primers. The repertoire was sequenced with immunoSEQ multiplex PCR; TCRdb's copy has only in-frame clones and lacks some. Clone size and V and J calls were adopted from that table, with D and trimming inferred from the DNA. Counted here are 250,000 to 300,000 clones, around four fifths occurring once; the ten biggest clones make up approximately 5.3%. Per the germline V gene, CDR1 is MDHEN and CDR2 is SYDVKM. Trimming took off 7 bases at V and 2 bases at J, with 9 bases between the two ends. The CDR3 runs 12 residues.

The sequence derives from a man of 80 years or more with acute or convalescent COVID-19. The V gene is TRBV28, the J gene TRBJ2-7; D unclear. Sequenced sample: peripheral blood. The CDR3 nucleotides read TGTGCCAGCAACATTGTCGCCTACGAGCAGTACTTC. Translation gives CASNIVAYEQYF.